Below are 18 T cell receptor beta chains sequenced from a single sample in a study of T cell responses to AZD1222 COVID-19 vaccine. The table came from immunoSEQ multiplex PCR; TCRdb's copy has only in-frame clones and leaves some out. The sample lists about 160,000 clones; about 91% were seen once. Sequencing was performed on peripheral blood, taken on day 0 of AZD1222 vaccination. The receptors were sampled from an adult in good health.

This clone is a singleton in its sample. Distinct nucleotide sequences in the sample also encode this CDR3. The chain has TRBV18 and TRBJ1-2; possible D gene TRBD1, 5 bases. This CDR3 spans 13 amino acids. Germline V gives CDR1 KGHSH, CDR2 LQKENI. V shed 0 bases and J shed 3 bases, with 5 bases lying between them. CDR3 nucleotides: TGTGCCAGCTCACCACCAGGGGACTATGGCTACACCTTC. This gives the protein CASSPPGDYGYTF.

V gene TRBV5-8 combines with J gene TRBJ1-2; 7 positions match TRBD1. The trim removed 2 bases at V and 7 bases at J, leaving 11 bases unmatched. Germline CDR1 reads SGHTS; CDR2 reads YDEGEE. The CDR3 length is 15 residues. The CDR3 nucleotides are TGTGCCAGCAGCTTCCTTCGACAGGGACTGGGTGGCTACACCTTC. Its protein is CASSFLRQGLGGYTF. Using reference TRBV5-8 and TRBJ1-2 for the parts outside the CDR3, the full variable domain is EAGVTQSPTHLIKTRGQQATLRCSPISGHTSVYWYQQALGLGLQFLLWYDEGEERNRGNFPPRFSGRQFPNYSSELNVNALELEDSALYLCASSFLRQGLGGYTFGSGTRLTVV.

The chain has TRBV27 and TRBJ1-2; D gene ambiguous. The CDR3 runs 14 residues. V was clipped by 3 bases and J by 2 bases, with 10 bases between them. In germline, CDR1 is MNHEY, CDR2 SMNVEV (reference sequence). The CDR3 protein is CASSFLPGNYGYTF. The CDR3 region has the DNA TGTGCCAGCAGTTTTCTACCGGGGAACTATGGCTACACCTTC.

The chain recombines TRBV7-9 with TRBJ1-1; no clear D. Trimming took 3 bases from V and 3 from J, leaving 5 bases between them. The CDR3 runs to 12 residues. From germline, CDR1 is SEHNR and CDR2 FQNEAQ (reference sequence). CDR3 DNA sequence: TGTGCCAGCAGCTTCCGGGACACTGAAGCTTTCTTT. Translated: CASSFRDTEAFF. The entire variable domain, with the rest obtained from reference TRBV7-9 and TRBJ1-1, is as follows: DTGVSQNPRHKITKRGQNVTFRCDPISEHNRLYWYRQTLGQGPEFLTYFQNEAQLEKSRLLSDRFSAERPKGSFSTLEIQRTEQGDSAMYLCASSFRDTEAFFGQGTRLTVV.

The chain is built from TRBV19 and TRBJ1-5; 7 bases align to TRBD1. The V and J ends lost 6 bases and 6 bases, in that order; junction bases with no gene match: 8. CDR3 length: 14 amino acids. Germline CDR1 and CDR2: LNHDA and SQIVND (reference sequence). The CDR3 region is CASSRQGVGQPQHF. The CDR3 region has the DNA TGTGCCAGTAGCCGGCAGGGGGTGGGTCAGCCCCAGCATTTT.

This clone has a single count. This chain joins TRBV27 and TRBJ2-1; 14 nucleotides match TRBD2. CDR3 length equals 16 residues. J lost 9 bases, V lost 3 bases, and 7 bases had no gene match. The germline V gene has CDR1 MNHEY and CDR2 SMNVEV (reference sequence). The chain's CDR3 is CASSFLTGLAGAEQFF. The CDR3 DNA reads TGTGCCAGCAGTTTTCTAACGGGACTAGCGGGGGCTGAGCAGTTCTTC.

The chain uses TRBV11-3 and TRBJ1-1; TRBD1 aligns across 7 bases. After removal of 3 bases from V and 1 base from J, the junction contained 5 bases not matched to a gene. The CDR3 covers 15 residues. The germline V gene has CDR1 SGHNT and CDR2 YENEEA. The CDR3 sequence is CASSLRGPGNTEAFF. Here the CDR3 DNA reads TGTGCCAGCAGCTTGAGGGGGCCGGGGAACACTGAAGCTTTCTTT.

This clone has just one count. The CDR3 nucleotides are TGCGCCAGCAGCCAAGAACGGTCCTACGAGCAGTACTTC. This sequence encodes CASSQERSYEQYF. The V and J genes are TRBV4-1 and TRBJ2-7; D call uncertain. V lost 0 bases and J 1 base, leaving 4 bases between the germline ends. Germline assignment: CDR1 MGHRA and CDR2 YSYEKL. The CDR3 extends over 13 amino acids.

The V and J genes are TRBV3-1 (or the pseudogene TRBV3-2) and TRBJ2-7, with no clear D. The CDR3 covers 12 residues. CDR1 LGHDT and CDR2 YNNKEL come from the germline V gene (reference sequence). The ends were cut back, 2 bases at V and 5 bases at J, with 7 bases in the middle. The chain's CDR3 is CASSQFPHEQYF. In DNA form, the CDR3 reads TGTGCCAGCAGCCAATTCCCTCACGAGCAGTACTTC.

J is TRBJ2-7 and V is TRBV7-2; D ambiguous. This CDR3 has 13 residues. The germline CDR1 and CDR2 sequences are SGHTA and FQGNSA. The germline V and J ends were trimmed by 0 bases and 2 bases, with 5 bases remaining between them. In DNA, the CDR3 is TGTGCCAGCAGCTTAGCCGGCCCCTACGAGCAGTACTTC. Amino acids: CASSLAGPYEQYF.

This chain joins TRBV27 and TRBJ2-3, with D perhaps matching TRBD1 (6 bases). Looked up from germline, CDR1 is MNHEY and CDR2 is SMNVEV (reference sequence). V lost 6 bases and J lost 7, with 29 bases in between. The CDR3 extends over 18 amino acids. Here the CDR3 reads CASSLIGGFLSVRHTQYF. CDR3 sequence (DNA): TGTGCCAGCAGCCTCATAGGGGGATTCCTCAGTGTTCGACATACGCAGTATTTT.

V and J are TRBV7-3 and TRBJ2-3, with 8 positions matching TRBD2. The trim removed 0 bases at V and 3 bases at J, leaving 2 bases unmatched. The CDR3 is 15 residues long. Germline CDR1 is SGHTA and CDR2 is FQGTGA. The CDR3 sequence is CASSLTSGETDTQYF. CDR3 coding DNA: TGTGCCAGCAGCTTAACTAGCGGGGAAACAGATACGCAGTATTTT.

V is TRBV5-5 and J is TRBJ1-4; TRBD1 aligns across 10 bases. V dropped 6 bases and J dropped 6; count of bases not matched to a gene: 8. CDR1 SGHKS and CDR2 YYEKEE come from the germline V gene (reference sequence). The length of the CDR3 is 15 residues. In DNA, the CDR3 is TGTGCCAGCACCCCATTTGGACAGGGGGATGAAAAACTGTTTTTT. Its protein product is CASTPFGQGDEKLFF. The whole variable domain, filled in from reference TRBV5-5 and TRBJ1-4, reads DAGVTQSPTHLIKTRGQQVTLRCSPISGHKSVSWYQQVLGQGPQFIFQYYEKEERGRGNFPDRFSARQFPNYSSELNVNALLLGDSALYLCASTPFGQGDEKLFFGSGTQLSVL.

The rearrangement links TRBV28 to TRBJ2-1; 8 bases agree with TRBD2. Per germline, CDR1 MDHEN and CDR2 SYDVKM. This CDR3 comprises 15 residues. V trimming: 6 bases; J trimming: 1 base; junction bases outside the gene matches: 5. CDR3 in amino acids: CASRVTGGSYNEQFF. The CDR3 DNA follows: TGTGCCAGCAGGGTCACGGGGGGGTCCTACAATGAGCAGTTCTTC. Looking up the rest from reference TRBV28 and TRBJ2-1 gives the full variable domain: DVKVTQSSRYLVKRTGEKVFLECVQDMDHENMFWYRQDPGLGLRLIYFSYDVKMKEKGDIPEGYSVSREKKERFSLILESASTNQTSMYLCASRVTGGSYNEQFFGPGTRLTVL.

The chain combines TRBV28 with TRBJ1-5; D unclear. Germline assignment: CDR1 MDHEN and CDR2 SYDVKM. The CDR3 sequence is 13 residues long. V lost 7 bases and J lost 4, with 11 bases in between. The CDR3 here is CASTPQFNQPQHF. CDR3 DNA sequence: TGTGCCAGCACCCCCCAGTTTAATCAGCCCCAGCATTTT.

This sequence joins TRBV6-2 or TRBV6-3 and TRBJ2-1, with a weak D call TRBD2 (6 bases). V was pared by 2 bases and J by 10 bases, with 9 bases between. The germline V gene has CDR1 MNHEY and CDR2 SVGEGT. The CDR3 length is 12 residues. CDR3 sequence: CASSYRGTEQFF. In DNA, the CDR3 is TGTGCCAGCAGTTACCGCGGGACGGAGCAGTTCTTC.

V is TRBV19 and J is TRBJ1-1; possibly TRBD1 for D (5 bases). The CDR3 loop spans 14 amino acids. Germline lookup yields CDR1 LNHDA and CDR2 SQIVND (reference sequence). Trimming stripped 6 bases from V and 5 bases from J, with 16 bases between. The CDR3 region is CASRIRGGGTEAFF. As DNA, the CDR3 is TGTGCCAGTAGGATAAGGGGTGGGGGGACTGAAGCTTTCTTT. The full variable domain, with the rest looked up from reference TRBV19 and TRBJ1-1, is DGGITQSPKYLFRKEGQNVTLSCEQNLNHDAMYWYRQDPGQGLRLIYYSQIVNDFQKGDIAEGYSVSREKKESFPLTVTSAQKNPTAFYLCASRIRGGGTEAFFGQGTRLTVV.

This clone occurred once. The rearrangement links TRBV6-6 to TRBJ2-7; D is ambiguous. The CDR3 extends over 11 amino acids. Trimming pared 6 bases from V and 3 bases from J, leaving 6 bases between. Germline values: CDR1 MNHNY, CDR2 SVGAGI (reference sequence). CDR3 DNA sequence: TGTGCCAGCAGCTATAACTACGAGCAGTACTTC. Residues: CASSYNYEQYF.